This TCR beta chain comes out of a study of control samples from healthy donors and cancer patients. This table comes from immunoSEQ multiplex PCR, and its TCRdb copy is limited to in-frame clones, with some not included. The sample lists under 130,000 clones, about 83% seen once, with roughly 13% in the top ten. CDR3 length: 15 amino acids. Germline values: CDR1 SGHNT, CDR2 YENEEA. Trimming stripped 0 bases from V and 6 bases from J, with 14 bases between. The receptor's source is a woman in her 50s in good health. Input material: blood. The chain has TRBV11-3 and TRBJ1-1; a weak D match, TRBD1 (5 bases). The CDR3: CASSLDHGGRAEAFF. In nucleotides, the CDR3 is TGTGCCAGCAGCTTAGATCATGGGGGGAGGGCTGAAGCTTTCTTT.